The 20 T cell receptor beta chains below all came from one sample that was sequenced in a study of cytomegalovirus exposure and HLA in healthy donors. A multiplex PCR was run with 60 Vbeta primers and 13 Jbeta primers. TCRdb's copy holds only in-frame clones and misses some; the assay was immunoSEQ multiplex PCR. This repertoire includes about 170,000 clones. Sequenced material: PBMCs. All receptors derive from a woman aged 55-69 years in good health and CMV-seronegative.

This chain connects TRBV6-5 to TRBJ2-2; D is undetermined. Germline V gene lookup returns CDR1 MNHEY and CDR2 SVGAGI. The V and J ends lost 2 bases and 1 base respectively, with 8 bases between them. CDR3 length equals 15 residues. Here the CDR3 reads CASSYNNRNTGELFF. The CDR3 nucleotides are TGTGCCAGCAGTTACAACAACAGGAACACCGGGGAGCTGTTTTTT.

The chain recombines TRBV27 with TRBJ2-7; TRBD2 agrees at 11 bases. Losses at the gene ends were 3 bases for V and 4 bases for J; bases not matched to a gene: 5. The CDR3 extends over 15 amino acids. Germline lookup yields CDR1 MNHEY and CDR2 SMNVEV (reference sequence). Written as DNA, the CDR3 is TGTGCCAGCAGTTTTAGCGGGAGGGCCCTATACGAGCAGTACTTC. Translating gives CASSFSGRALYEQYF.

The chain joins TRBV6-6 to TRBJ1-5, with a possible D match to TRBD1 (5 bases). Germline lookup yields CDR1 MNHNY and CDR2 SVGAGI (reference sequence). CDR3 length: 13 residues. The V and J ends lost 8 bases and 3 bases respectively, with 11 bases between them. CDR3 sequence (DNA): TGTGCCAGCCGACCGGGACTCAATCAGCCCCAGCATTTT. It is translated as CASRPGLNQPQHF.

V gene TRBV18 combines with J gene TRBJ1-3; D is possibly TRBD1 (6 bases). CDR1 is KGHSH, CDR2 LQKENI, per germline. V was shortened by 3 bases and J by 4 bases, with 16 bases between the two germline ends. CDR3 length: 16 amino acids. The CDR3: CASSPGTPDLGNTIYF. CDR3 DNA: TGTGCCAGCTCACCCGGGACACCCGACTTAGGAAACACCATATATTTT.

V gene TRBV18 combines with J gene TRBJ2-7, with D perhaps matching TRBD2 (6 bases). Germline CDR1 reads KGHSH; CDR2 reads LQKENI. V was clipped by 5 bases and J by 2 bases, with 16 bases between them. The CDR3 has 15 residues. The CDR3 DNA reads as TGTGCCAGCTCAGCGCGAGCGGGTGTTACCTACGAGCAGTACTTC. Translated: CASSARAGVTYEQYF.

This chain links TRBV9 with TRBJ2-1; TRBD2 matches 13 bases. The CDR3 is 17 amino acids. The germline gives CDR1 SGDLS, CDR2 YYNGEE. The ends lost 4 bases at V and 3 bases at J; junction bases unmatched: 7. The CDR3 region has the DNA TGTGCCAGCAGCCGAGGGACTAGCGGGGACCTCTACAATGAGCAGTTCTTC. It yields the protein CASSRGTSGDLYNEQFF.

The chain links TRBV7-9 to TRBJ2-1; 10 bases line up with TRBD2. V lost 4 bases, J lost 9 bases, and 9 bases stayed unmatched. CDR3 length: 15 residues. Germline V CDR1 and CDR2: SEHNR, FQNEAQ (reference sequence). The CDR3, as DNA: TGTGCCAGCAGCTCGACCGGGACTAGCGATTTTGAGCAGTTCTTC. Protein: CASSSTGTSDFEQFF.

The J gene is TRBJ1-1, the V gene TRBV18; D remains ambiguous. The CDR3 runs 14 residues. CDR1 is KGHSH and CDR2 is LQKENI in the germline V gene. V dropped 3 bases and J dropped 14 bases, with 22 bases sitting between them. The CDR3 DNA reads as TGTGCCAGCTCACCGGACCCGGTCAGCGGGTTAGTCTTCTTT. This encodes CASSPDPVSGLVFF. The variable domain in full, completed from reference TRBV18 and TRBJ1-1, reads NAGVMQNPRHLVRRRGQEARLRCSPMKGHSHVYWYRQLPEEGLKFMVYLQKENIIDESGMPKERFSAEFPKEGPSILRIQQVVRGDSAAYFCASSPDPVSGLVFFGQGTRLTVV.

The V and J genes are TRBV5-1 and TRBJ1-1; D is uncertain. Deletions cut 2 bases from V and 2 bases from J, with 10 bases between. The CDR3 extends over 14 amino acids. Germline-derived CDR1 and CDR2 are SGHRS and YFSETQ. The CDR3 loop reads CASSFGRLNTEAFF. In DNA, the CDR3 is TGCGCCAGCAGCTTCGGAAGACTTAACACTGAAGCTTTCTTT.

This chain connects TRBV5-1 to TRBJ1-5; possibly TRBD1 for D (5 bases). The V gene's germline CDR1 is SGHRS and CDR2 YFSETQ. Trimming pared 1 base from V and 0 bases from J, leaving 8 bases between. The CDR3 loop spans 15 amino acids. CDR3 residues: CASSLSGDSNQPQHF. CDR3 DNA sequence: TGCGCCAGCAGCTTGTCGGGGGATAGCAATCAGCCCCAGCATTTT.

As DNA, the CDR3 is TGTGCCAGCACCTACTCCGGGAGGCCCTATGAAAAACTGTTTTTT. This codes for CASTYSGRPYEKLFF. This chain connects TRBV5-3 to TRBJ1-4; no definite D call. TRBV5-3 is placed among ORFs of uncertain function. This CDR3 has 15 residues. Trimming took 8 bases from V and 6 from J, leaving 20 bases between them.

V usage is TRBV5-1 and J usage is TRBJ2-7; TRBD2 matches at 11 bases. Germline loops: CDR1 SGHRS, CDR2 YFSETQ. Unmatched junction bases numbered 9, after V lost 5 bases and J lost 5 bases. This CDR3 has 15 amino acids. DNA for the CDR3: TGCGCCAGCAGTACTAGCGGGAGTTATGCTGACGAGCAGTACTTC. It specifies CASSTSGSYADEQYF. The full variable domain, in which reference TRBV5-1 and TRBJ2-7 provide the parts outside the CDR3, is KAGVTQTPRYLIKTRGQQVTLSCSPISGHRSVSWYQQTPGQGLQFLFEYFSETQRNKGNFPGRFSGRQFSNSRSEMNVSTLELGDSALYLCASSTSGSYADEQYFGPGTRLTVT.

The V and J genes are TRBV6-5 and TRBJ2-3; D might be TRBD2 (5 bases). This CDR3 contains 15 residues. V was trimmed by 5 bases and J by 5 bases, leaving 17 bases between them. CDR1 and CDR2 from the germline V gene are MNHEY and SVGAGI. As DNA, the CDR3 is TGTGCCAGCAGTCGACTGGGAGCCCGCGTAGATACGCAGTATTTT. It specifies CASSRLGARVDTQYF.

The genes are TRBV11-2 and TRBJ2-7; 7 bases are a match to TRBD1. Trimming removed 1 base from V and 2 bases from J; junction bases left unmatched: 5. Germline V gene sequence: CDR1 SGHAT, CDR2 FQNNGV. CDR3 length: 15 amino acids. The CDR3 protein is CASSLGTGAAYEQYF. The CDR3 nucleotides read TGTGCCAGCAGCTTAGGCACAGGGGCGGCCTACGAGCAGTACTTC.

V gene TRBV18 combines with J gene TRBJ2-3; D may be TRBD1 (5 bases). The V end was cut by 3 bases, the J end by 0 bases, with 19 bases between. CDR3 length: 18 amino acids. Germline lookup yields CDR1 KGHSH and CDR2 LQKENI. The CDR3, as DNA: TGTGCCAGCTCACCGATTTATCCACAGGCCGGGAGCACAGATACGCAGTATTTT. It encodes CASSPIYPQAGSTDTQYF. Full variable domain (remainder filled in from reference TRBV18 and TRBJ2-3): NAGVMQNPRHLVRRRGQEARLRCSPMKGHSHVYWYRQLPEEGLKFMVYLQKENIIDESGMPKERFSAEFPKEGPSILRIQQVVRGDSAAYFCASSPIYPQAGSTDTQYFGPGTRLTVL.

The chain links TRBV5-1 to TRBJ1-1; 8 bases fit TRBD1. V shed 0 bases and J 1 base; nucleotides not matched to a gene: 8. Germline V gives CDR1 SGHRS, CDR2 YFSETQ. The CDR3 is 17 residues long. The CDR3 here is CASSLGGGQGSNTEAFF. DNA of the CDR3: TGCGCCAGCAGCTTGGGAGGTGGACAGGGATCGAACACTGAAGCTTTCTTT.

This chain connects TRBV6-1 to TRBJ2-4; D remains ambiguous. Germline loops: CDR1 MNHNS, CDR2 SASEGT. The germline V and J ends were trimmed by 1 base and 0 bases, with 7 bases remaining between them. CDR3 length: 15 residues. CDR3 in DNA: TGTGCCAGCAGTGAAGTGAGTTTAGCCAAAAACATTCAGTACTTC. This codes for CASSEVSLAKNIQYF.

The chain links TRBV30 to TRBJ1-2; D is ambiguous. V lost 5 bases and J 4 bases, leaving 17 bases between the germline ends. The CDR3 covers 14 residues. The germline V gene encodes CDR1 GTSNPN and CDR2 SVGIG (reference sequence). Written as DNA, the CDR3 is TGTGCCTGGCTCGAGGATTCCTTTCTCTATGGCTACACCTTC. The encoded protein is CAWLEDSFLYGYTF.

The chain combines TRBV5-4 with TRBJ2-2, with TRBD2 as a possible D gene (6 bases). This CDR3 has 16 residues. Germline assignment: CDR1 SGHNT and CDR2 YYREEE (reference sequence). Deletions cut 2 bases from V and 4 bases from J, with 15 bases between. The CDR3 loop is CASSFKEGISTGELFF. In DNA, the CDR3 is TGTGCCAGCAGCTTTAAGGAGGGCATCTCCACCGGGGAGCTGTTTTTT. The full variable domain, completed using reference TRBV5-4 and TRBJ2-2, is ETGVTQSPTHLIKTRGQQVTLRCSSQSGHNTVSWYQQALGQGPQFIFQYYREEENGRGNFPPRFSGLQFPNYSSELNVNALELDDSALYLCASSFKEGISTGELFFGEGSRLTVL.

The chain has TRBV27 and TRBJ2-6; maybe TRBD2 (5 bases). Trimming removed 1 base at V and 3 bases at J, with 16 bases between. Germline CDR1 and CDR2: MNHEY and SMNVEV (reference sequence). The CDR3 runs 18 residues. CDR3 bases: TGTGCCAGCAGTTTATATATGATAGAGGGAAATGGGGCCAACGTCCTGACTTTC. Translating gives CASSLYMIEGNGANVLTF.